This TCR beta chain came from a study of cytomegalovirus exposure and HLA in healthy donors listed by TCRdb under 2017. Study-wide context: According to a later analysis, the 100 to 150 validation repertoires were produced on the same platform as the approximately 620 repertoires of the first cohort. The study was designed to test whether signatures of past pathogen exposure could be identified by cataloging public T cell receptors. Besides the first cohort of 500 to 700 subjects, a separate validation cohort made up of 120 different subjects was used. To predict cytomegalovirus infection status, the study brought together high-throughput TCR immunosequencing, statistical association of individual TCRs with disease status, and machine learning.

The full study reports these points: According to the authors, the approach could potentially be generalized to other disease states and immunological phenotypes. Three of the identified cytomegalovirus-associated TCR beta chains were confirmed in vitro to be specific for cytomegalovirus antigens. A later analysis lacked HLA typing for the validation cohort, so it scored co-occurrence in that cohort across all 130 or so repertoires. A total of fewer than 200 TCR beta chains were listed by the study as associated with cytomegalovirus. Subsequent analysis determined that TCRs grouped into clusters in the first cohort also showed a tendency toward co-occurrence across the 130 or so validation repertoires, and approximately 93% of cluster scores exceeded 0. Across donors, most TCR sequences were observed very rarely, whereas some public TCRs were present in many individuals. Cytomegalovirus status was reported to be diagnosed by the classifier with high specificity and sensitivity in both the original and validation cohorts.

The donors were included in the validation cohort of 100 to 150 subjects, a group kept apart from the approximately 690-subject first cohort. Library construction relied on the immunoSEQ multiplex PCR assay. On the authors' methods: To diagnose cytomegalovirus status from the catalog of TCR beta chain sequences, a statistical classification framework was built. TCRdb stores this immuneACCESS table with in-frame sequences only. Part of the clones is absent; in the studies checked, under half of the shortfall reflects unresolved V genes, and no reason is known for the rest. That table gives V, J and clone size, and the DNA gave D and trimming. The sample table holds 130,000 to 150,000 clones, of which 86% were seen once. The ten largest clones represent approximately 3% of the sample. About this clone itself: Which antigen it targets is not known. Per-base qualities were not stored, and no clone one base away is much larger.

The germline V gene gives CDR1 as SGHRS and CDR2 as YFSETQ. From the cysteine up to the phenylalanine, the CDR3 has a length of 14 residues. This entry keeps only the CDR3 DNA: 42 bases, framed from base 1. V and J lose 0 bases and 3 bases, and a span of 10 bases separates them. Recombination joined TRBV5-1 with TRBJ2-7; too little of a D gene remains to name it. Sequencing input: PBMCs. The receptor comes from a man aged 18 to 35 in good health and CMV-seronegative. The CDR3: CASSLDRNYYEQYF. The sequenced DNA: TGCGCCAGCAGCTTGGATCGTAACTACTACGAGCAGTACTTC.